This passage covers 28 T cell receptor beta chains from one sample sequenced in a study of type 1 regulatory T cells. For these receptors, no antigen is known. TCRdb ran MiXCR on the reads and lists one entry per CDR3 protein. The sample lists more than 60,000 distinct CDR3 sequences, roughly 50% occurring once. The specimen was cultured non-Tr1 T cells, either the whole culture or a sorted T cell fraction (not recorded which). The receptors stem from a human donor in good health.

For this clonotype: Given a much more abundant clone one base away, this may be a read error. V is TRBV27 and J is TRBJ2-1; 7 bases agree with TRBD2. CDR1 is MNHEY and CDR2 is SMNVEV in the germline V gene (reference sequence). The CDR3 runs to 16 residues. As DNA, the CDR3 is TGTGTCAGCAGTTCCCTCGGGACTACCATCTACAATGAGCAGTTCTTC. It encodes CVSSSLGTTIYNEQFF.

A few counts support this clonotype. DNA for the CDR3: TGTGCCGTAGAACAGCCCCAGCATTTT. It translates to CAVEQPQHF. The chain has TRBV24-1 and TRBJ1-5; no reliable D call. The CDR3 is 9 residues long. Trimming cost V 12 bases and J 7 bases, with 6 bases left between them. Germline V gives CDR1 KGHDR, CDR2 SFDVKD.

This chain connects TRBV20-1 to TRBJ2-3; D might be TRBD1 (5 bases). Trimming pared 3 bases from V and 5 bases from J, leaving 15 bases between. There are 14 residues in the CDR3. CDR1 DFQATT and CDR2 SNEGSKA come from the germline V gene (reference sequence). The CDR3: CSASRAFREDTQYF. The CDR3 DNA follows: TGCAGTGCTAGCAGGGCGTTTCGTGAAGATACGCAGTATTTT.

This clonotype is a singleton in its sample. V and J are TRBV2 and TRBJ1-4, with D uncertain. V shed 7 bases and J shed 8 bases, with 17 bases lying between them. The CDR3 is 14 residues long. The V gene's germline CDR1 is SNHLY and CDR2 FYNNEI. Here the CDR3 reads CASTQEGLAEKLFF. CDR3 nucleotides: TGTGCCAGCACCCAAGAAGGGTTAGCGGAAAAACTGTTTTTT.

This clonotype was seen a few times. The chain joins TRBV6-1 to TRBJ2-7, with 9 positions matching TRBD1. Germline V gives CDR1 MNHNS, CDR2 SASEGT. Trimming cost V 7 bases and J 5 bases; bases outside gene matches: 12. CDR3 length: 15 amino acids. For the CDR3, the DNA is TGTGCCAGCACCATGAGGGGGACAGGGTTGGACGAGCAGTACTTC. It codes for CASTMRGTGLDEQYF.

The V and J genes are TRBV7-9 and TRBJ2-7; D is possibly TRBD1 (6 bases). Germline assignment: CDR1 SEHNR and CDR2 FQNEAQ (reference sequence). Trimming left V 2 bases short and J 3 bases short, with 14 bases between. The CDR3 is 15 amino acids. The CDR3 nucleotides are TGTGCCAGCAGCTTATCAGGGCAGGGGAGCTACGAGCAGTACTTC. It is translated as CASSLSGQGSYEQYF.

This clonotype was picked up a small number of times. This chain links TRBV7-8 with TRBJ2-3, with 9 bases fitting TRBD1. Germline CDR1 is SGHVS and CDR2 is FQNEAQ. This CDR3 is 16 amino acids long. V dropped 1 base and J dropped 5; count of bases not matched to a gene: 7. The CDR3 spells CASSLEYVTGGDTQYF. In DNA, the CDR3 is TGTGCCAGCAGCTTAGAGTACGTGACAGGGGGAGATACGCAGTATTTT.

There are a few counts of this clonotype. V and J are TRBV6-1 and TRBJ2-1; D is perhaps TRBD1 (5 bases). V gave up 2 bases and J gave up 2 bases, with 10 bases separating them. Germline CDR1 MNHNS, CDR2 SASEGT. The CDR3 has 15 residues. The CDR3 DNA follows: TGTGCCAGCAGTGAAAGCGCAGGGACCTACAATGAGCAGTTCTTC. Translated: CASSESAGTYNEQFF.

This rearrangement joins TRBV3-1 to TRBJ2-2; unclear D gene. Trimming removed 0 bases from V and 8 bases from J, with 7 bases in between. CDR1 LGHDT and CDR2 YNNKEL come from the germline V gene (reference sequence). The CDR3 runs 13 residues. CDR3 in DNA: TGTGCCAGCAGCCAAGATCTACGTGGGGAGCTGTTTTTT. This codes for CASSQDLRGELFF.

This clonotype was seen more than once but under ten times. This chain links TRBV10-3 with TRBJ1-1; the match to TRBD1 covers 7 bases. J lost 1 base, V lost 2 bases, and 4 bases had no gene match. The CDR3 spans 15 residues. Germline V gene data show CDR1 as ENHRY and CDR2 as SYGVKD. Written as DNA, the CDR3 is TGTGCCATCAGTGAGCCAGGGACAGCGAACACTGAAGCTTTCTTT. Protein: CAISEPGTANTEAFF.

In its sample, this clonotype was seen a few times. The J gene is TRBJ1-5, the V gene TRBV2; 7 positions agree with TRBD1. The CDR3 is 17 amino acids. Per the germline V gene, CDR1 is SNHLY and CDR2 is FYNNEI. The V and J ends lost 5 bases and 4 bases, in that order; junction bases with no gene match: 14. This chain's CDR3 is CASSPTQRPQGNQPQHF. The DNA of the CDR3 is TGTGCCAGCAGTCCAACCCAACGGCCACAGGGGAATCAGCCCCAGCATTTT.

This chain joins TRBV5-1 and TRBJ2-3, with 11 bases aligning to TRBD2. The J segment lost 0 bases and the V segment lost 4 bases, leaving 4 bases of the junction unmatched. The germline CDR1 and CDR2 sequences are SGHRS and YFSETQ. The CDR3 is 16 residues long. The CDR3 DNA is TGCGCCAGCAGCCCGGGGACTAGCGGCAGCACAGATACGCAGTATTTT. Amino acid sequence: CASSPGTSGSTDTQYF. The whole variable domain, remainder taken from reference TRBV5-1 and TRBJ2-3, is KAGVTQTPRYLIKTRGQQVTLSCSPISGHRSVSWYQQTPGQGLQFLFEYFSETQRNKGNFPGRFSGRQFSNSRSEMNVSTLELGDSALYLCASSPGTSGSTDTQYFGPGTRLTVL.

V usage is TRBV24-1 and J usage is TRBJ1-1; D is undetermined. This CDR3 has 13 residues. With 8 bases removed from V and 0 bases from J, the gap between germline ends came to 9 bases. CDR1 KGHDR and CDR2 SFDVKD come from the germline V gene. The DNA of the CDR3 is TGTGCCACCACAAACAGTTTGAACACTGAAGCTTTCTTT. Translating it yields CATTNSLNTEAFF.

This clonotype occurred once. The chain is built from TRBV12-3 or TRBV12-4 and TRBJ2-7; TRBD2 is a possible D gene (6 bases). Trimming stripped 6 bases from V and 3 bases from J, with 15 bases between. The CDR3 has 14 amino acids. CDR3 amino acids: CASRSGTGVYEQYF. The CDR3 bases are TGTGCCAGCAGATCCGGGACTGGGGTCTACGAGCAGTACTTC.

There are a few counts of this clonotype. This chain connects TRBV27 to TRBJ1-5, with TRBD1 matching over 8 bases. J was trimmed by 2 bases and V by 6 bases; bases with no gene match: 6. CDR3 length: 15 residues. CDR1 is MNHEY, CDR2 SMNVEV, per germline (reference sequence). The CDR3 reads CASSSQTGGNQPQHF. CDR3 coding DNA: TGTGCCAGCAGCTCCCAGACAGGGGGCAATCAGCCCCAGCATTTT.

V is TRBV15 and J is TRBJ1-1; D uncertain. With 1 base removed from V and 10 bases from J, the gap between germline ends came to 13 bases. This CDR3 region has 13 residues. Looked up from germline, CDR1 is LNHNV and CDR2 is YYDKDF (reference sequence). CDR3 sequence: CATSRGTLDGAFF. The CDR3 DNA reads TGTGCCACCAGCAGAGGCACACTCGACGGAGCTTTCTTT.

V gene TRBV5-1 combines with J gene TRBJ2-7; 9 nucleotides agree with TRBD1. This CDR3 comprises 14 residues. Germline V gene sequence: CDR1 SGHRS, CDR2 YFSETQ. With 5 bases clipped from V and 5 bases from J, the junction kept 8 bases outside the gene matches. The CDR3 is CASRSGTGSNEQYF. The DNA for the CDR3 is TGCGCCAGCAGGTCCGGGACAGGGTCAAACGAGCAGTACTTC.

This chain joins TRBV30 and TRBJ2-1; D might be TRBD1 (6 bases). Germline CDR1 GTSNPN, CDR2 SVGIG (reference sequence). With 0 bases removed from V and 6 bases from J, the gap between germline ends came to 15 bases. This CDR3 has 15 residues. The CDR3 coding sequence is TGTGCCTGGAGTGTACGGGCAGGGGTTGGCAATGAGCAGTTCTTC. Its translation: CAWSVRAGVGNEQFF.

This clonotype was seen more than once but under ten times. The chain's CDR3 is CASSQGQRNTGELFF. The CDR3 DNA reads TGTGCCAGCAGCCAGGGACAGAGGAACACCGGGGAGCTGTTTTTT. The chain employs TRBV7-8 and TRBJ2-2; TRBD1 matches at 7 bases. Germline CDR1 is SGHVS and CDR2 is FQNEAQ. V shed 5 bases and J 1 base; nucleotides not matched to a gene: 4. The CDR3 totals 15 residues. The whole variable domain, remainder taken from reference TRBV7-8 and TRBJ2-2, is GAGVSQSPRYKVAKRGQDVALRCDPISGHVSLFWYQQALGQGPEFLTYFQNEAQLDKSGLPSDRFFAERPEGSVSTLKIQRTQQEDSAVYLCASSQGQRNTGELFFGEGSRLTVL.

The V call is TRBV11-2, the J call TRBJ1-2; D is unclear. CDR3 length equals 12 residues. Germline V lookup: CDR1 SGHAT, CDR2 FQNNGV. V was pared by 4 bases and J by 13 bases, with 16 bases between. In DNA form, the CDR3 reads TGTGCCAGCAGCTCTGACGGCGCGTGGGTCACCTTC. This gives the protein CASSSDGAWVTF.

The chain is built from TRBV5-1 and TRBJ1-4, with D uncertain. Germline CDR1 is SGHRS and CDR2 is YFSETQ. Trimming removed 7 bases at V and 7 bases at J, with 17 bases between. The CDR3 is 14 residues long. The CDR3 DNA sequence: TGCGCCAGCGGGAATACAGCGTCGGGTGAAAAACTGTTTTTT. This sequence encodes CASGNTASGEKLFF.

This rearrangement joins TRBV20-1 to TRBJ2-3; 8 positions agree with TRBD2. Germline CDR1 reads DFQATT; CDR2 reads SNEGSKA (reference sequence). The junction had 5 bases not matched to a gene; V was cut back by 0 bases and J by 3 bases. The CDR3 has 15 residues. CDR3 in amino acids: CSARDRLAPTDTQYF. The CDR3 coding sequence is TGCAGTGCTAGAGATAGACTAGCGCCGACAGATACGCAGTATTTT.

The DNA of the CDR3 is TGTGCCAGCAGTGACATCCTGAACACTGAAGCTTTCTTT. Translated: CASSDILNTEAFF. The chain uses TRBV2 and TRBJ1-1; no clear D. V lost 3 bases, J lost 0 bases, and 5 bases lay in between. Looked up from germline, CDR1 is SNHLY and CDR2 is FYNNEI. This CDR3 region has 13 residues. Full variable domain (missing parts from reference TRBV2 and TRBJ1-1): EPEVTQTPSHQVTQMGQEVILRCVPISNHLYFYWYRQILGQKVEFLVSFYNNEISEKSEIFDDQFSVERPDGSNFTLKIRSTKLEDSAMYFCASSDILNTEAFFGQGTRLTVV.

The V call is TRBV4-2, the J call TRBJ2-5, with TRBD2 matching over 12 bases. V lost 1 base, J lost 4 bases, and 4 bases stayed unmatched. This CDR3 comprises 16 residues. Germline V gene sequence: CDR1 LGHNA, CDR2 YNFKEQ. This chain's CDR3 is CASSQGASGGAETQYF. As DNA, the CDR3 is TGTGCCAGCAGCCAAGGGGCTAGCGGGGGGGCAGAGACCCAGTACTTC.

The chain combines TRBV7-9 with TRBJ2-6, with D possibly TRBD1 on 6 matching bases. Trimming removed 10 bases at V and 4 bases at J, with 20 bases between. Germline V gives CDR1 SEHNR, CDR2 FQNEAQ (reference sequence). The CDR3 contains 16 residues. CDR3 sequence (DNA): TGTGCCACTTCGGGACATCTGTTAGCCGGGGCCAACGTCCTGACTTTC. It codes for CATSGHLLAGANVLTF.

For this clonotype: A read error may produce the germline difference seen at one junction end. The genes are TRBV10-1 and TRBJ2-1; D tentatively fits TRBD1 or TRBD2 (6 bases each). The CDR3 has 16 residues. From germline, CDR1 is WNHNN and CDR2 SYGVQD (reference sequence). The CDR3 DNA sequence: TGCGCCAGCAGTGAGGGGTGGGGGGCAGTCTACAATGAGCAGTCCTTC. It is translated as CASSEGWGAVYNEQSF.

In its sample, this clonotype was seen a few times. V is TRBV2 and J is TRBJ2-7; D unresolved. The ends were cut back, 4 bases at V and 0 bases at J, with 16 bases in the middle. This CDR3 spans 16 amino acids. From germline, CDR1 is SNHLY and CDR2 FYNNEI. CDR3 protein: CASSGGTIGYSYEQYF. CDR3 DNA: TGTGCCAGCAGTGGCGGAACCATCGGTTACTCCTACGAGCAGTACTTC.

This clonotype was recorded only once. V and J are TRBV5-1 and TRBJ1-1; 9 bases fit TRBD1. After removal of 4 bases from V and 4 bases from J, the junction contained 14 bases not matched to a gene. Germline CDR1 SGHRS, CDR2 YFSETQ. The CDR3 spans 17 residues. The CDR3 DNA sequence: TGCGCCAGCAGCATTGGGTCCGGAACAGGGGGCGGCACTGAAGCTTTCTTT. It translates to CASSIGSGTGGGTEAFF. The complete variable domain, with remaining parts taken from reference TRBV5-1 and TRBJ1-1, reads KAGVTQTPRYLIKTRGQQVTLSCSPISGHRSVSWYQQTPGQGLQFLFEYFSETQRNKGNFPGRFSGRQFSNSRSEMNVSTLELGDSALYLCASSIGSGTGGGTEAFFGQGTRLTVV.